One sample yielded the 15 T cell receptor beta chains listed below, sequenced in a study of T cell repertoires in ileal Crohn's disease. Measured with immunoSEQ multiplex PCR; TCRdb has only the in-frame clones, and not every one. There are about 13,000 clones in the sample; about 84% occur only once, and approximately 6% lies in the top ten. Sample: ileal tissue. The receptors were sampled from an adult with Crohn's disease.

In regard to this clone: The junction differs from germline at one of its ends, possibly a read error. V usage is TRBV9 and J usage is TRBJ1-2, with TRBD1 matching over 7 bases. CDR3 size: 13 residues. Germline V gene data show CDR1 as SGDLS and CDR2 as YYNGEE. The CDR3 sequence: CASSPQEGTGDIF. DNA of the CDR3: TGTGCCAGCAGCCCTCAAGAGGGAACAGGGGATATCTTC.

The chain carries TRBV19 and TRBJ2-7, with 10 bases that match TRBD1. Losses at the gene ends were 4 bases for V and 1 base for J; bases not matched to a gene: 4. The CDR3 sequence is 15 residues long. The germline V gene encodes CDR1 LNHDA and CDR2 SQIVND (reference sequence). The CDR3 region is CASSSGQGGSYEQYF. In nucleotides, the CDR3 is TGTGCCAGTAGTAGCGGACAGGGGGGGTCCTACGAGCAGTACTTC.

With regard to this clone: Compared with germline, one end of the junction differs, possibly owing to a read error. The J gene is TRBJ2-7, the V gene TRBV7-8, with 7 bases aligning to TRBD2. The CDR3 sequence is 14 residues long. Looked up from germline, CDR1 is SGHVS and CDR2 is FQNEAQ. The CDR3 sequence: CASSIKRDSHEQYF. CDR3 DNA: TGTGCCAGCAGCATCAAGCGGGACTCCCACGAGCAGTACTTC.

The chain employs TRBV18 and TRBJ2-6, with D possibly TRBD2 on 5 matching bases. The CDR3 is 18 residues long. CDR1 and CDR2 from the germline V gene are KGHSH and LQKENI. The V and J ends lost 5 bases and 2 bases respectively, with 19 bases between them. CDR3: CASSVVRVRYAGANVLTF. CDR3 in DNA: TGTGCCAGCTCAGTCGTGAGGGTACGCTACGCTGGGGCCAACGTCCTGACTTTC.

In its sample, this clone was seen a few times. Other DNA sequences in the sample encode the same CDR3. The chain links TRBV19 to TRBJ2-5, with TRBD1 matching 7 bases. CDR3 length equals 14 residues. V gave up 0 bases and J gave up 4 bases; unmatched junction bases: 2. CDR1 and CDR2 from the germline V gene are LNHDA and SQIVND (reference sequence). The CDR3 nucleotides are TGTGCCAGTAGTATAGACTCAGGGGGAGAGACCCAGTACTTC. It encodes CASSIDSGGETQYF.

The chain carries TRBV29-1 and TRBJ1-5; tentatively, D is TRBD1 (6 bases). The germline V and J ends were trimmed by 7 bases and 5 bases, with 12 bases remaining between them. The CDR3 is 12 residues long. Germline CDR1 SQVTM, CDR2 ANQGSEA. As DNA, the CDR3 is TGCAGCGACAGGGAACTGGATCAGCCCCAGCATTTT. Its protein is CSDRELDQPQHF. Variable domain in full (rest from reference TRBV29-1 and TRBJ1-5): SAVISQKPSRDICQRGTSLTIQCQVDSQVTMMFWYRQQPGQSLTLIATANQGSEATYESGFVIDKFPISRPNLTFSTLTVSNMSPEDSSIYLCSDRELDQPQHFGDGTRLSIL.

The chain couples TRBV4-1 to TRBJ1-4; D is possibly TRBD1 (5 bases). Trimming cost V 0 bases and J 12 bases, with 17 bases left between them. This CDR3 region has 15 residues. Germline assignment: CDR1 MGHRA and CDR2 YSYEKL. The CDR3 reads CASSQEGGSLGELFF. The CDR3 DNA reads as TGCGCCAGCAGCCAAGAGGGGGGGTCTCTCGGGGAACTGTTTTTT.

V gene TRBV5-4 combines with J gene TRBJ2-5; D gene ambiguous. V shed 4 bases and J shed 5 bases, with 9 bases lying between them. Germline values: CDR1 SGHNT, CDR2 YYREEE (reference sequence). The CDR3 length is 12 residues. The CDR3 region is CASSRSEETQYF. The CDR3 bases are TGTGCCAGCAGCCGAAGTGAGGAGACCCAGTACTTC.

J is TRBJ1-2 and V is TRBV5-1; D gene ambiguous. The CDR3 length is 14 residues. The germline CDR1 and CDR2 sequences are SGHRS and YFSETQ. V lost 4 bases to trimming and J lost 2 bases, with 12 bases between them. CDR3: CASSLDGSNYGYTF. In DNA form, the CDR3 reads TGCGCCAGCAGCCTGGACGGGTCGAACTATGGCTACACCTTC.

The gene calls are TRBV14 and TRBJ2-6; D is ambiguous. Per the germline V gene, CDR1 is SGHDN and CDR2 is FVKESK. The CDR3 length is 17 residues. The germline V and J ends were trimmed by 2 bases and 0 bases, with 11 bases remaining between them. The CDR3 loop reads CASSQPRLLSGANVLTF. The CDR3 nucleotides are TGTGCCAGCAGCCAACCTAGGCTCCTCTCTGGGGCCAACGTCCTGACTTTC.

The V and J genes are TRBV6-6 and TRBJ1-3, with 10 bases lining up with TRBD1. With 6 bases clipped from V and 4 bases from J, the junction kept 6 bases outside the gene matches. This CDR3 has 15 amino acids. Germline V gene sequence: CDR1 MNHNY, CDR2 SVGAGI (reference sequence). The CDR3 coding sequence is TGTGCCAGCAGCTGGGACAGGGGAGAAGGAAACACCATATATTTT. It yields the protein CASSWDRGEGNTIYF.

The J gene is TRBJ1-5, the V gene TRBV19, with TRBD1 matching 9 bases. The trim removed 5 bases at V and 6 bases at J, leaving 8 bases unmatched. This CDR3 comprises 15 residues. The germline CDR1 and CDR2 sequences are LNHDA and SQIVND (reference sequence). Here the CDR3 DNA reads TGTGCCAGTAGTGACGGACAGGGGAACTCTCAGCCCCAGCATTTT. It is translated as CASSDGQGNSQPQHF. Filled out from reference TRBV19 and TRBJ1-5, the complete variable domain reads DGGITQSPKYLFRKEGQNVTLSCEQNLNHDAMYWYRQDPGQGLRLIYYSQIVNDFQKGDIAEGYSVSREKKESFPLTVTSAQKNPTAFYLCASSDGQGNSQPQHFGDGTRLSIL.

The chain links TRBV9 to TRBJ1-1; D unclear. Trimming shortened V by 4 bases and J by 4 bases, and 14 bases separated the two germline ends. The CDR3 totals 14 residues. Germline V gene lookup returns CDR1 SGDLS and CDR2 YYNGEE. The chain's CDR3 is CASSYDPGGTEAFF. CDR3 DNA sequence: TGTGCCAGCAGCTACGACCCGGGAGGCACTGAAGCTTTCTTT.

A word on this clone: An end of the junction differs from the germline gene, which may be a read error. The rearrangement uses TRBV7-7 and TRBJ2-2; 11 nucleotides agree with TRBD2. This CDR3 is built from 15 residues. Germline CDR1 and CDR2: SSHAT and FNYEAQ (reference sequence). CDR3 sequence: CASSYLAGGTGELFF. The CDR3 bases are TGTGCTAGCAGCTACCTAGCGGGGGGCACCGGGGAGCTGTTTTTT. The variable domain in full, completed from reference TRBV7-7 and TRBJ2-2, reads GAGVSQSPRYKVTKRGQDVTLRCDPISSHATLYWYQQALGQGPEFLTYFNYEAQPDKSGLPSDRFSAERPEGSISTLTIQRTEQRDSAMYRCASSYLAGGTGELFFGEGSRLTVL.

The chain combines TRBV12-5 with TRBJ2-3, with D possibly TRBD1 on 5 matching bases. Trimming pared 6 bases from V and 1 base from J, leaving 8 bases between. Per the germline V gene, CDR1 is LGHNT and CDR2 is FRNRAP. The CDR3 is 13 amino acids. CDR3 bases: TGTGCTAGTGGGTCGACAGGCACAGATACGCAGTATTTT. Amino acid sequence: CASGSTGTDTQYF.